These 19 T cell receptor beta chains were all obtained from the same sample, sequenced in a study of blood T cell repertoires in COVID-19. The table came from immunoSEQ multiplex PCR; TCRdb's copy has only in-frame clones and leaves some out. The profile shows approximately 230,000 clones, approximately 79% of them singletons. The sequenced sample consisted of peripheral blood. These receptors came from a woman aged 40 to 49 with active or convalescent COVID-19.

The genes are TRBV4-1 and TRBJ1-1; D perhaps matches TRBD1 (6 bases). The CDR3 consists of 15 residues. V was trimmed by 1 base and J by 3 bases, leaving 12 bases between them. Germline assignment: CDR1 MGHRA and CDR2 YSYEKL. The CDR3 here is CASSQVFRGHTEAFF. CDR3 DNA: TGCGCCAGCAGCCAAGTTTTCAGGGGTCACACTGAAGCTTTCTTT.

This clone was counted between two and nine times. The CDR3 bases are TGTGCCAGCAGTTTATCGGGGACAGCGAGCTACGAGCAGTACTTC. Translated: CASSLSGTASYEQYF. The chain carries TRBV27 and TRBJ2-7; 7 bases align to TRBD1. The germline CDR1 and CDR2 sequences are MNHEY and SMNVEV (reference sequence). The CDR3 contains 15 residues. Trimming took 0 bases from V and 3 from J; bases not matched to a gene: 5.

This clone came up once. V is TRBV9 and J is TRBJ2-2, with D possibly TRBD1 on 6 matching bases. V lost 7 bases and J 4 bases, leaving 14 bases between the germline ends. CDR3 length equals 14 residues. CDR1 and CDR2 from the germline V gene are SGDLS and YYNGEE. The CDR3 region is CASCQGHSTGELFF. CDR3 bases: TGTGCCAGCTGTCAGGGGCATAGCACCGGGGAGCTGTTTTTT.

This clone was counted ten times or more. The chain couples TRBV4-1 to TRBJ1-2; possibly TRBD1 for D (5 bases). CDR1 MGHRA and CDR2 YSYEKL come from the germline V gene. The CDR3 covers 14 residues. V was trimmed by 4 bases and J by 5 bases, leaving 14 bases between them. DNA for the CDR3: TGCGCCAGCAGCCGGGGCGGGGAAGGTTATGGCTACACCTTC. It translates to CASSRGGEGYGYTF.

The CDR3 loop is CASSPINIEGGSTEAFF. CDR3 coding DNA: TGTGCCAGCTCACCTATTAATATAGAGGGTGGGAGCACTGAAGCTTTCTTT. V gene TRBV18 combines with J gene TRBJ1-1, with no clear D. Trimming took 3 bases from V and 4 from J, leaving 21 bases between them. This CDR3 region has 17 residues. From germline, CDR1 is KGHSH and CDR2 LQKENI.

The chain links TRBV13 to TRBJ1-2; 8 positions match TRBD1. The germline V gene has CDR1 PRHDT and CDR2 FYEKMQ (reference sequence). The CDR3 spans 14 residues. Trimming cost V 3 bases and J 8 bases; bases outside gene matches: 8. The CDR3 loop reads CASSFGQGLEGYTF. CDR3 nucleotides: TGTGCCAGCAGCTTCGGACAGGGTTTGGAGGGCTACACCTTC.

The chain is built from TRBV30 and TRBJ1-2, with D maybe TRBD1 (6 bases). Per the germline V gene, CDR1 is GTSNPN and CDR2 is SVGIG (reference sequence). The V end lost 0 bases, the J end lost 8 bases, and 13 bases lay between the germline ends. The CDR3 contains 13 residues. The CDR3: CAWSVRSGGGYTF. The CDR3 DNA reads TGTGCCTGGAGTGTACGTTCTGGGGGCGGCTACACCTTC.

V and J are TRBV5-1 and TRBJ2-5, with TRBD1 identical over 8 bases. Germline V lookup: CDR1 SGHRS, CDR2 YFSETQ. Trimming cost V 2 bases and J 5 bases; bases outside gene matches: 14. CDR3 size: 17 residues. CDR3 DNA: TGCGCCAGCAGCTTAGGGCAGGGGGCGCAGGTGAGGGAGACCCAGTACTTC. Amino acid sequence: CASSLGQGAQVRETQYF.

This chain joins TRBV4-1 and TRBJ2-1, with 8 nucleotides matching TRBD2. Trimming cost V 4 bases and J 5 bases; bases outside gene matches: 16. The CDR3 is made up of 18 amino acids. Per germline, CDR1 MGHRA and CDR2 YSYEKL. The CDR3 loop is CASSRSPPGTRYHNEQFF. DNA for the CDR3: TGCGCCAGCAGCCGCAGTCCCCCGGGGACTAGATACCACAATGAGCAGTTCTTC.

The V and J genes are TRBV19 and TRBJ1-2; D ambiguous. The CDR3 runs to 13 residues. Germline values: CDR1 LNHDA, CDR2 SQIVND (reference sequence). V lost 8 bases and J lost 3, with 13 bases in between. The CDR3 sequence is CASFDNPYYGYTF. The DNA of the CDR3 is TGTGCCAGTTTCGACAACCCGTACTATGGCTACACCTTC.

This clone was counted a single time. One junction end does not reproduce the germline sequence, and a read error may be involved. CDR3 bases: TGTGCTAGTGGTTTGAGGGCTAGCGGGAGATACTACAGTGAGCAGTTCTTC. Its translation is CASGLRASGRYYSEQFF. This rearrangement joins TRBV12-5 to TRBJ2-1; 10 bases match TRBD2. The CDR3 is 17 residues long. Per the germline V gene, CDR1 is LGHNT and CDR2 is FRNRAP. The full variable domain, its missing parts supplied by reference TRBV12-5 and TRBJ2-1, is DARVTQTPRHKVTEMGQEVTMRCQPILGHNTVFWYRQTMMQGLELLAYFRNRAPLDDSGMPKDRFSAEMPDATLATLKIQPSEPRDSAVYFCASGLRASGRYYSEQFFGPGTRLTVL.

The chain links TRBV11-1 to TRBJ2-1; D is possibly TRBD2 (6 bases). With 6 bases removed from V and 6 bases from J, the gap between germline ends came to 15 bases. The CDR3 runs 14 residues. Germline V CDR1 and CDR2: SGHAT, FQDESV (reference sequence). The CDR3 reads CASSRTSGLNEQFF. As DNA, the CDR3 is TGTGCCAGCAGTCGAACGTCGGGACTCAATGAGCAGTTCTTC.

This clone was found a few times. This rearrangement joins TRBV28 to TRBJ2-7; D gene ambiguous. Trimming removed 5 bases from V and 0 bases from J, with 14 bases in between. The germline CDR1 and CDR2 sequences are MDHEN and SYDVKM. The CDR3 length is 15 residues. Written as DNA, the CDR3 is TGTGCCAGCAGTCCACACAGCCTTAGCTCCTACGAGCAGTACTTC. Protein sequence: CASSPHSLSSYEQYF. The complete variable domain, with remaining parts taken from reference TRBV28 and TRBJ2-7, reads DVKVTQSSRYLVKRTGEKVFLECVQDMDHENMFWYRQDPGLGLRLIYFSYDVKMKEKGDIPEGYSVSREKKERFSLILESASTNQTSMYLCASSPHSLSSYEQYFGPGTRLTVT.

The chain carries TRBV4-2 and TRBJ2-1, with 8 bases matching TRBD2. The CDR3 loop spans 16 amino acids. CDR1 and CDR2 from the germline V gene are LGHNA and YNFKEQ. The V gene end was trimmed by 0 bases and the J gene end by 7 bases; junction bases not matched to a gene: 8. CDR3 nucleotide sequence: TGTGCCAGCAGCCAAGATCAGCGGGGGAGCGGGAATGAGCAGTTCTTC. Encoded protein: CASSQDQRGSGNEQFF.

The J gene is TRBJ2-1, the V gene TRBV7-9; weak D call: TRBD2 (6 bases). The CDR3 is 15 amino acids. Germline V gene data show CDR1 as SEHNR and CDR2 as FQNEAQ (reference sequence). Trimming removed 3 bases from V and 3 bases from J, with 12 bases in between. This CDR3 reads CASSLPDYGYNEQFF. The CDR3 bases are TGTGCCAGCAGCTTGCCGGACTATGGCTACAATGAGCAGTTCTTC.

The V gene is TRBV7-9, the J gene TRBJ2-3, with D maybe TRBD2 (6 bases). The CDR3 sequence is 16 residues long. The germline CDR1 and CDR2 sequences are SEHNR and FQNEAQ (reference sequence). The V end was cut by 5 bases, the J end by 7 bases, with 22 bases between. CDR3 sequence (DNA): TGTGCCAGCAGCAGGATGGGCTCGCAGGGAGGACATACGCAGTATTTT. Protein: CASSRMGSQGGHTQYF.

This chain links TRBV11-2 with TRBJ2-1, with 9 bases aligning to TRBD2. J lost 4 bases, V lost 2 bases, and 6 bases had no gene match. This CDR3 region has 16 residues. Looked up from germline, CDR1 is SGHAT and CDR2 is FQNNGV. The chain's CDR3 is CASSLTAGGQYNEQFF. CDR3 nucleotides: TGTGCCAGCAGCTTAACAGCGGGGGGTCAGTACAATGAGCAGTTCTTC.

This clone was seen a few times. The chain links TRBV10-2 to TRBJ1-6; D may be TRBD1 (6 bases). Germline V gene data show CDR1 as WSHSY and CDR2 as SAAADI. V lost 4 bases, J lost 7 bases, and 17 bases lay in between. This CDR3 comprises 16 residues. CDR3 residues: CASSAGSIGGNSPLHF. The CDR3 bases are TGCGCCAGCAGTGCGGGAAGTATAGGGGGAAATTCACCCCTCCACTTT.

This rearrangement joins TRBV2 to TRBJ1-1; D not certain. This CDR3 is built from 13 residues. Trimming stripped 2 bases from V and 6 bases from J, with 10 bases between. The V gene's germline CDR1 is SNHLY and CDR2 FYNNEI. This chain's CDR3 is CASSESGSPEAFF. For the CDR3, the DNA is TGTGCCAGCAGTGAATCCGGGAGCCCTGAAGCTTTCTTT.